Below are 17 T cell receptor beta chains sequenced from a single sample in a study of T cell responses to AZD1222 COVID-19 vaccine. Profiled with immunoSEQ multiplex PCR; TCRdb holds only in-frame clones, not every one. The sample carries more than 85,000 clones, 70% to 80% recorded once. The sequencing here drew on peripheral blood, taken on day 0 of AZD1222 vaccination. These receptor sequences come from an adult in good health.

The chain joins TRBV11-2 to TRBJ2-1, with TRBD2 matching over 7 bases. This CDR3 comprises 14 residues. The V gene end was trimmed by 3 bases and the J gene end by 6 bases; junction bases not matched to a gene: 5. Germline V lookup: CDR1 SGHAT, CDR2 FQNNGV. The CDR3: CASSLVPSGNEQFF. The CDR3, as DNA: TGTGCCAGCAGCTTGGTGCCTAGCGGCAATGAGCAGTTCTTC.

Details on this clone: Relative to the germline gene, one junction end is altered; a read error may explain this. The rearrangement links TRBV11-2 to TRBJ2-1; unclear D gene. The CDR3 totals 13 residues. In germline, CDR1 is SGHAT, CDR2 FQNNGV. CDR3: CASSIDRHNEQFF. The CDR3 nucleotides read TGTGCCAGCAGCATAGACCGACACAATGAGCAGTTCTTC.

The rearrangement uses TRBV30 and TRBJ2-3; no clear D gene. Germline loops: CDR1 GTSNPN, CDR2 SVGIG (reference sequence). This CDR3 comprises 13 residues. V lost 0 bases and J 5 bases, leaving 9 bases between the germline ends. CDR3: CAWSVGGIDTQYF. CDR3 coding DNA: TGTGCCTGGAGTGTAGGTGGGATAGATACGCAGTATTTT.

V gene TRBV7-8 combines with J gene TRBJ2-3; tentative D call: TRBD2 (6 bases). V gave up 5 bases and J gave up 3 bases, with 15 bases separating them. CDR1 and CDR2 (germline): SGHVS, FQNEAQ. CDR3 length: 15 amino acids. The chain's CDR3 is CASSRTGVGTDTQYF. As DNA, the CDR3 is TGTGCCAGCAGCCGGACGGGAGTAGGAACAGATACGCAGTATTTT.

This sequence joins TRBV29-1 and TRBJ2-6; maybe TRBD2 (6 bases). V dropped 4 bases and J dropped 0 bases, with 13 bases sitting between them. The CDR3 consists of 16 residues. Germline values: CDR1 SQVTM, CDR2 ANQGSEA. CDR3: CSVGGRGGSGANVLTF. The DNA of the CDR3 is TGCAGCGTTGGGGGAAGGGGAGGCTCTGGGGCCAACGTCCTGACTTTC.

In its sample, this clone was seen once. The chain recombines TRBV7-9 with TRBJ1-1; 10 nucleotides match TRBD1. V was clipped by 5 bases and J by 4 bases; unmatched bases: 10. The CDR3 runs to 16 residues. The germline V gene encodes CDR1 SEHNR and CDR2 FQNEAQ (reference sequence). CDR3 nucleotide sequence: TGTGCCAGCAGCAGGACAGGGGGGTGGATGGTCACTGAAGCTTTCTTT. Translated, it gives CASSRTGGWMVTEAFF.

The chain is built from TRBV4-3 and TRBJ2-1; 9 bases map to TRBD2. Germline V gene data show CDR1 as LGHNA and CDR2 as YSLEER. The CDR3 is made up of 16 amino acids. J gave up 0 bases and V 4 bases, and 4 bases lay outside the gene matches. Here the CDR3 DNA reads TGCGCCAGCAGCCTGACTAGCGGCTCCTCCTACAATGAGCAGTTCTTC. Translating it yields CASSLTSGSSYNEQFF.

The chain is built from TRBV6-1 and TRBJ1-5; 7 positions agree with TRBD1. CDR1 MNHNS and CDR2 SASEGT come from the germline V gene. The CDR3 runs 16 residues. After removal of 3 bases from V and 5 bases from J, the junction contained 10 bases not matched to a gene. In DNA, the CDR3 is TGTGCCAGCAGTGAGGACAGGCCGGGGGGAGATCAGCCCCAGCATTTT. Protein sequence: CASSEDRPGGDQPQHF.

In nucleotides, the CDR3 is TGTGCCAGCAGTTCGGGCAATCAGCCCCAGCATTTT. This encodes CASSSGNQPQHF. This chain links TRBV28 with TRBJ1-5; D is unclear. The ends were cut back, 4 bases at V and 2 bases at J, with 3 bases in the middle. In germline, CDR1 is MDHEN, CDR2 SYDVKM. This CDR3 region has 12 residues.

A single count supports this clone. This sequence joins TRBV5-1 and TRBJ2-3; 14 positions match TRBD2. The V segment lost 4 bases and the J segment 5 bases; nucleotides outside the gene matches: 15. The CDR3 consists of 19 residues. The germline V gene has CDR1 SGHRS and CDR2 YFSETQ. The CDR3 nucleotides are TGCGCCAGCAGCCCCGGCTATCCGGGACTAGCGGGAGAAGTAGATACGCAGTATTTT. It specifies CASSPGYPGLAGEVDTQYF.

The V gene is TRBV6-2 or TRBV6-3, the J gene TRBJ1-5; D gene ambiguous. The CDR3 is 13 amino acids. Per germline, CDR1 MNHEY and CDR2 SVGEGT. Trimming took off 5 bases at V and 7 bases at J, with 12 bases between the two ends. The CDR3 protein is CASSTSHYQPQHF. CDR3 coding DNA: TGTGCCAGCAGTACTTCACATTACCAGCCCCAGCATTTT.

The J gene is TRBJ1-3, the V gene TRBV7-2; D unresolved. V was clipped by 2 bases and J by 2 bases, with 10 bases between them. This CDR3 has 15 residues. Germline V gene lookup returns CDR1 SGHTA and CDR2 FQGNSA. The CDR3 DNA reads TGTGCCAGCAGCTTATGGGGAGCTACTGGAAACACCATATATTTT. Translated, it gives CASSLWGATGNTIYF.

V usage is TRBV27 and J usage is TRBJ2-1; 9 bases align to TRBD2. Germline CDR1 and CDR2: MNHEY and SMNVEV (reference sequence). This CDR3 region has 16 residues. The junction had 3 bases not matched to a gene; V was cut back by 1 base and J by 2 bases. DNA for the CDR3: TGTGCCAGCAGTTTATTTGCGGGGGGGACCTACAATGAGCAGTTCTTC. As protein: CASSLFAGGTYNEQFF.

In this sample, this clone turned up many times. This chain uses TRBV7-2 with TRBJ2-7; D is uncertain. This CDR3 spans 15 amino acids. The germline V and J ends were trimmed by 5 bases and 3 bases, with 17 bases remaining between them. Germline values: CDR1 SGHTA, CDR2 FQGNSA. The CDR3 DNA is TGTGCCAGCAGCCCATACTATAGTAAACACTACGAGCAGTACTTC. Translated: CASSPYYSKHYEQYF.

DNA for the CDR3: TGTGCCAGCTCACCACTGGGACAGACAACCACAGATACGCAGTATTTT. Translated, it gives CASSPLGQTTTDTQYF. The chain employs TRBV18 and TRBJ2-3; 7 bases agree with TRBD1. From germline, CDR1 is KGHSH and CDR2 LQKENI. CDR3 size: 16 residues. J gave up 2 bases and V 1 base, and 6 bases lay outside the gene matches.

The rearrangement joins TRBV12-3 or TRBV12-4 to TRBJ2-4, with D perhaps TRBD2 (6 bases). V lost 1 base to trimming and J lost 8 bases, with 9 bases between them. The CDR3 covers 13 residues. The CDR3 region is CASSLGLGDIQYF. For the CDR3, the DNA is TGTGCCAGCAGTTTAGGACTAGGGGACATTCAGTACTTC.

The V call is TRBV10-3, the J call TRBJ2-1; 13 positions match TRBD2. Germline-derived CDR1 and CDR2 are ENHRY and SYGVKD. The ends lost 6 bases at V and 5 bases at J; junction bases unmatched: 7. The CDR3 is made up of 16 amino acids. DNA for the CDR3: TGTGCCATCAGCTGGACTAGCGGGAGTCTACACAATGAGCAGTTCTTC. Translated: CAISWTSGSLHNEQFF.